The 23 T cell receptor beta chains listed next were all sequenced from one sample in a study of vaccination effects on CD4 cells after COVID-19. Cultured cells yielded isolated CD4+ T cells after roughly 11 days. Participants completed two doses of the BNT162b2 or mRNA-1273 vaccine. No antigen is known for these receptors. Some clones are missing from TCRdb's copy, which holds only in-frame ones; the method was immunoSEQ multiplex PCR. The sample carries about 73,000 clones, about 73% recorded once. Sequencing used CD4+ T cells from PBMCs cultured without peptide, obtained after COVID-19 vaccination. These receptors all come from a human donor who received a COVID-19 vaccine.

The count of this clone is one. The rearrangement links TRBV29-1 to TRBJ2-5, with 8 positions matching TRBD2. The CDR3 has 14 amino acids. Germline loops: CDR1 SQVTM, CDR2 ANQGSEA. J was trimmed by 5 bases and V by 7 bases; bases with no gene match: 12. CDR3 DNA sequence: TGCAGCGCCAAAGGGGGACGGGAGGGCGAGACCCAGTACTTC. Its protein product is CSAKGGREGETQYF.

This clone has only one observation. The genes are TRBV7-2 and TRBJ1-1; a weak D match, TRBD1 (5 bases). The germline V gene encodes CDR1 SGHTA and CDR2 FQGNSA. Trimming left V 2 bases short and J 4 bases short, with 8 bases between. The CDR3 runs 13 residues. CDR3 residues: CASSLRGGTEAFF. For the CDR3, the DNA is TGTGCCAGCAGCTTACGGGGGGGCACTGAAGCTTTCTTT.

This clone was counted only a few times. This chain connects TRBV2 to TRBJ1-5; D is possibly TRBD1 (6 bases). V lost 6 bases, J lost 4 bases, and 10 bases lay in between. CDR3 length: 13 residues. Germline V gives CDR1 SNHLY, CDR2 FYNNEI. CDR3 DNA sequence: TGTGCCAGCAGGTCCGACAGGAATCAGCCCCAGCATTTT. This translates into CASRSDRNQPQHF.

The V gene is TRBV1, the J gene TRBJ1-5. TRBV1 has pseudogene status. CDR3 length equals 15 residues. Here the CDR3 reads CTSSHLRVPNQPQHF. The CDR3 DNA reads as TGCACCAGCAGCCACCTCCGGGTTCCTAATCAGCCCCAGCATTTT.

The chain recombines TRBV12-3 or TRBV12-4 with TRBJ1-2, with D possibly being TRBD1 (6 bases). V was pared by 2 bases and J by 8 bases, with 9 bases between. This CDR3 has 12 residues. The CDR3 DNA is TGTGCCAGCAGTTTAACAGGGACGGGCTACACCTTC. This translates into CASSLTGTGYTF.

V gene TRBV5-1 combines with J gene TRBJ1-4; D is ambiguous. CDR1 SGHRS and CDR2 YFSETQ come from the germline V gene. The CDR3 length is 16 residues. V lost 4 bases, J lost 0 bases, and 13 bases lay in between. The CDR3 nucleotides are TGCGCCAGCAGCCCCCCACTCGGAGCAACTAATGAAAAACTGTTTTTT. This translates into CASSPPLGATNEKLFF.

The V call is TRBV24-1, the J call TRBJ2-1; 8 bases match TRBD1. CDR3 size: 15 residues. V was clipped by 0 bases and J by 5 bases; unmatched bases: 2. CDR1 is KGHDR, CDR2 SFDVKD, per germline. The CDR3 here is CATSDLGTGNNEQFF. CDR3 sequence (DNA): TGTGCCACCAGTGATTTGGGGACAGGCAACAATGAGCAGTTCTTC.

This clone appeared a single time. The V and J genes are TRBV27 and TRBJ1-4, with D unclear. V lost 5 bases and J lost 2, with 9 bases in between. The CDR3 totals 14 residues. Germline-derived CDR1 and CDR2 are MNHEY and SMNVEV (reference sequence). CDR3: CASSVSQTNEKLFF. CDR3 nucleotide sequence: TGTGCCAGCAGTGTCAGCCAGACTAATGAAAAACTGTTTTTT.

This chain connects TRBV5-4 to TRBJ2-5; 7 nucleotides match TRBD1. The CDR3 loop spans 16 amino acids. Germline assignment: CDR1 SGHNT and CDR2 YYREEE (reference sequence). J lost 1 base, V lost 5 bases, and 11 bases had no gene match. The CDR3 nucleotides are TGTGCCAGCAGTAGAAACAGGGGCAACCTCCAAGAGACCCAGTACTTC. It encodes CASSRNRGNLQETQYF. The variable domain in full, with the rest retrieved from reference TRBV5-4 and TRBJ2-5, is ETGVTQSPTHLIKTRGQQVTLRCSSQSGHNTVSWYQQALGQGPQFIFQYYREEENGRGNFPPRFSGLQFPNYSSELNVNALELDDSALYLCASSRNRGNLQETQYFGPGTRLLVL.

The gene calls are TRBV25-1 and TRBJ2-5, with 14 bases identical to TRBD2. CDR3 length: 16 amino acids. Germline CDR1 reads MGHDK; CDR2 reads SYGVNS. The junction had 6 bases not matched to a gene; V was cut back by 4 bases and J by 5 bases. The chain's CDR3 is CASSGGTSGGMETQYF. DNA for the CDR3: TGTGCCAGCAGTGGAGGGACTAGCGGGGGTATGGAGACCCAGTACTTC.

In DNA form, the CDR3 reads TGCGCCAGCAGCAGGGCGGGAGATACGCAGTATTTT. Residues: CASSRAGDTQYF. The chain carries TRBV5-1 and TRBJ2-3; D might be TRBD2 (5 bases). Germline CDR1 and CDR2: SGHRS and YFSETQ. The CDR3 is 12 amino acids. V lost 4 bases to trimming and J lost 5 bases, with 8 bases between them.

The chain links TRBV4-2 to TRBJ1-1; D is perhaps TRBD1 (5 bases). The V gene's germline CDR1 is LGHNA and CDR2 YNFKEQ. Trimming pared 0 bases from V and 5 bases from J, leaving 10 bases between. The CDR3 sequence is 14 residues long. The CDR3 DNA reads TGTGCCAGCAGCCAAGATACGGGGGGTACTGAAGCTTTCTTT. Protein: CASSQDTGGTEAFF.

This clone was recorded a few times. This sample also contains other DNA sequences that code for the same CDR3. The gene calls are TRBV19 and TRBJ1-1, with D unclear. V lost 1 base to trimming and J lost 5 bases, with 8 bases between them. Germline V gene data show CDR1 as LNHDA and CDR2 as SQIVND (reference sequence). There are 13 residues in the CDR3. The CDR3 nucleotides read TGTGCCAGTAGTATAGGCCGGGGAACTGAAGCTTTCTTT. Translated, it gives CASSIGRGTEAFF.

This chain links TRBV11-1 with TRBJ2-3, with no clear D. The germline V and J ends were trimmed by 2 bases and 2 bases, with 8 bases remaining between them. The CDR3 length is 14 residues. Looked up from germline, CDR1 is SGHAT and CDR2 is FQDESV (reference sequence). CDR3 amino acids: CASSLLGDTDTQYF. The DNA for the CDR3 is TGTGCCAGCAGCTTACTCGGCGACACAGATACGCAGTATTTT. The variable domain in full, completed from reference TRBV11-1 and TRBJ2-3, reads EAEVAQSPRYKITEKSQAVAFWCDPISGHATLYWYRQILGQGPELLVQFQDESVVDDSQLPKDRFSAERLKGVDSTLKIQPAELGDSAMYLCASSLLGDTDTQYFGPGTRLTVL.

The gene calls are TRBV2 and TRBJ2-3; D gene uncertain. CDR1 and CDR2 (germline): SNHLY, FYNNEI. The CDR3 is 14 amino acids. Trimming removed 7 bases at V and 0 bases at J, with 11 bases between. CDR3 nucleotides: TGTGCCAGCATGTGGGCCAGTAGCACAGATACGCAGTATTTT. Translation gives CASMWASSTDTQYF.

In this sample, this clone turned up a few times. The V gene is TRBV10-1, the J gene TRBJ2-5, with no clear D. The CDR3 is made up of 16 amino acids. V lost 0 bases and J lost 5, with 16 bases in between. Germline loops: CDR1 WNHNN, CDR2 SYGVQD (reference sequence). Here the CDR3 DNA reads TGCGCCAGCAGTGAGTCCTCTGGGGTGTTGAGGGAGACCCAGTACTTC. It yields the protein CASSESSGVLRETQYF.

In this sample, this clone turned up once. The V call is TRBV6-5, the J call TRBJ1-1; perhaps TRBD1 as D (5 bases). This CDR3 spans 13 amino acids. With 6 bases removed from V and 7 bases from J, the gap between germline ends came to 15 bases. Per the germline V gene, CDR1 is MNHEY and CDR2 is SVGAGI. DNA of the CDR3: TGTGCCAGCAGAACCCCCGGGGGGTTTGAAGCTTTCTTT. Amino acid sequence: CASRTPGGFEAFF.

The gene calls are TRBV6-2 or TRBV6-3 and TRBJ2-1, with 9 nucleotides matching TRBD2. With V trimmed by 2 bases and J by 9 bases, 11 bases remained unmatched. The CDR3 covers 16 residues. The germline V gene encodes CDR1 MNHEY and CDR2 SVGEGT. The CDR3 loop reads CASSYGGGGDRSEQFF. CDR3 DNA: TGTGCCAGCAGTTACGGAGGCGGGGGGGATCGCAGTGAGCAGTTCTTC.

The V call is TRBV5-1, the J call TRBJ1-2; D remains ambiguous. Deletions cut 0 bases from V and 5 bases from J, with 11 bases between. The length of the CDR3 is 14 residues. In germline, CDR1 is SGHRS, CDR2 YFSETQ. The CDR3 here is CASSLGQTEYGYTF. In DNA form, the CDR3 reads TGCGCCAGCAGCTTGGGCCAGACCGAATATGGCTACACCTTC.

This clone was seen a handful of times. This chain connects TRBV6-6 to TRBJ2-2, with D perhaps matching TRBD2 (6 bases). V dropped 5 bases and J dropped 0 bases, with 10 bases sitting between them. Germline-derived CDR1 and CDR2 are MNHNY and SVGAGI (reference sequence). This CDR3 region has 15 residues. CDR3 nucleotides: TGTGCCAGCAGTCGACTAGTAACGAACACCGGGGAGCTGTTTTTT. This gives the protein CASSRLVTNTGELFF.

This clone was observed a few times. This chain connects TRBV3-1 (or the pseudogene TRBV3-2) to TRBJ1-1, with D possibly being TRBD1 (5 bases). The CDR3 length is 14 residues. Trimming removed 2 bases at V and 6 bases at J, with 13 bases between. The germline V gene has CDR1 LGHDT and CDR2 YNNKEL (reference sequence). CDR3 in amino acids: CASSQYAGTPEAFF. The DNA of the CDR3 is TGTGCCAGCAGCCAATACGCGGGGACTCCTGAAGCTTTCTTT.

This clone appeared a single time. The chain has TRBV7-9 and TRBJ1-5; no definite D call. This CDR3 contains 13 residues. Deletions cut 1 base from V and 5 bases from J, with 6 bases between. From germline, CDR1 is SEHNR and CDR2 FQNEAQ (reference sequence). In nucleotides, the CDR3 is TGTGCCAGCAGCTTAGGGGGAGATCAGCCCCAGCATTTT. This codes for CASSLGGDQPQHF.

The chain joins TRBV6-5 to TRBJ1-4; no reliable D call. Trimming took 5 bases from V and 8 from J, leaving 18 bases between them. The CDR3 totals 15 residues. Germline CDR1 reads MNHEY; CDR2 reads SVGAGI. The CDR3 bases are TGTGCCAGCAGTCATAGGACCCGACTTGGGGAAAAACTGTTTTTT. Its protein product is CASSHRTRLGEKLFF.